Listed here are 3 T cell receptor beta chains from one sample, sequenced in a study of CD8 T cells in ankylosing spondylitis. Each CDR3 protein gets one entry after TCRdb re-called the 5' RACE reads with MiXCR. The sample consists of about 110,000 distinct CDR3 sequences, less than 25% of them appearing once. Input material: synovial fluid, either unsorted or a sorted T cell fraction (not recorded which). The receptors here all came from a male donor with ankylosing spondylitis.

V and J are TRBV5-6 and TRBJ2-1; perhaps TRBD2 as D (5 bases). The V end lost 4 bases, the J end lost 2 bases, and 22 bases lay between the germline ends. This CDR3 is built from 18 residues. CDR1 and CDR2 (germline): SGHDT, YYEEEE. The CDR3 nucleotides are TGTGCCAGCAGCCCGGCCCTAGCCGCAGGCGAAACCTACAATGAGCAGTTCTTC. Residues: CASSPALAAGETYNEQFF.

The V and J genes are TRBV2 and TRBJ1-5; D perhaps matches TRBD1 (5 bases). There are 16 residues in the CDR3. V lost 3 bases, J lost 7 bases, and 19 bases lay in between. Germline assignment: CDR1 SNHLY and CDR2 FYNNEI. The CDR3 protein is CASSDGPGSVRQPQHF. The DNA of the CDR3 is TGTGCCAGCAGTGACGGGCCAGGGTCCGTTCGCCAGCCCCAGCATTTT. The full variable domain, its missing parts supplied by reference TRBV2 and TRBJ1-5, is EPEVTQTPSHQVTQMGQEVILRCVPISNHLYFYWYRQILGQKVEFLVSFYNNEISEKSEIFDDQFSVERPDGSNFTLKIRSTKLEDSAMYFCASSDGPGSVRQPQHFGDGTRLSIL.

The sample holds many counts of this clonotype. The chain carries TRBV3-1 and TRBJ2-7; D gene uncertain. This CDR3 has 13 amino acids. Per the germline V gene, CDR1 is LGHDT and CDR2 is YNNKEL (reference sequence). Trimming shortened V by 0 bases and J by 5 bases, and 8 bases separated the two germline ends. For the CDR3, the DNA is TGTGCCAGCAGCCAAGATCGGTTCAACGAGCAGTACTTC. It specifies CASSQDRFNEQYF.